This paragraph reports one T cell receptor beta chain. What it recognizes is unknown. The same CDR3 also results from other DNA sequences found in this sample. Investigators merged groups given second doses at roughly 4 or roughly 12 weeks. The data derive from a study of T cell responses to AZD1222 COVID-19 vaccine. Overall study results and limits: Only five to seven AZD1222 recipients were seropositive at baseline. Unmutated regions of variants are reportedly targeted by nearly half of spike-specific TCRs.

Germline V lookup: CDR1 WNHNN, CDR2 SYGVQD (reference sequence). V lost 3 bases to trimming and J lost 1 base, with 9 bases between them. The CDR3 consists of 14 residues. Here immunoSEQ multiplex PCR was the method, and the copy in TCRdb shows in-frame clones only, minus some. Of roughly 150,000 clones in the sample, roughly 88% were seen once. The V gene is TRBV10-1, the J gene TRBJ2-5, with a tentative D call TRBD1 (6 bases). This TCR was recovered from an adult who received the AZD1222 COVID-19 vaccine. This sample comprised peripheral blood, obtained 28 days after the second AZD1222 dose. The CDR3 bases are TGCGCCAGCAGTGAAACAGGGAGCCAAGAGACCCAGTACTTC. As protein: CASSETGSQETQYF.